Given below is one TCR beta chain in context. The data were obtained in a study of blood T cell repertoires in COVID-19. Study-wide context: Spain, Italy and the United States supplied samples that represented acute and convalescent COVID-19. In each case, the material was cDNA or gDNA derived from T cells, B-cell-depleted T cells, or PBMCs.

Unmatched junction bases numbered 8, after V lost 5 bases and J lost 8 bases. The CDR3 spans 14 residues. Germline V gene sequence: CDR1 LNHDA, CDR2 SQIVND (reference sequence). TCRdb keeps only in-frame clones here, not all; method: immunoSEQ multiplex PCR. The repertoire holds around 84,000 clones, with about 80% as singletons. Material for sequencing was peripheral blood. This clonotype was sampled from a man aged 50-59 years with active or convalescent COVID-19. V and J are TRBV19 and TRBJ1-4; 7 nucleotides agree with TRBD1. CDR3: CASSVRQGTEKLFF. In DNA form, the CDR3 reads TGTGCCAGTAGTGTCCGACAGGGTACGGAAAAACTGTTTTTT.